The 19 T cell receptor beta chains below come from one sample, sequenced in a study of blood T cell repertoires in COVID-19. Measured with immunoSEQ multiplex PCR; TCRdb has only the in-frame clones, and not every one. This table has nearly 200,000 clones, 65% to 85% appearing once. The sequenced sample consisted of PBMCs or T cells enriched from blood (not recorded which). All receptors derive from a man aged 40-55 years who had recovered from COVID-19.

V usage is TRBV7-9 and J usage is TRBJ2-3; D unresolved. CDR1 is SEHNR, CDR2 FQNEAQ, per germline (reference sequence). The CDR3 contains 14 residues. V was shortened by 3 bases and J by 0 bases, with 7 bases between the two germline ends. The CDR3 sequence is CASSFLPSTDTQYF. The CDR3 bases are TGTGCCAGCAGCTTTCTCCCTAGCACAGATACGCAGTATTTT.

The V and J genes are TRBV5-1 and TRBJ2-1; a possible D gene is TRBD1 (5 bases). CDR3 length: 16 residues. V lost 0 bases and J 8 bases, leaving 18 bases between the germline ends. In germline, CDR1 is SGHRS, CDR2 YFSETQ. The CDR3 sequence is CASSLAAAGMIHEQFF. CDR3 nucleotide sequence: TGCGCCAGCAGCTTGGCCGCAGCAGGGATGATTCATGAGCAGTTCTTC.

This clone was observed a few times. V usage is TRBV29-1 and J usage is TRBJ1-2, with 10 positions matching TRBD1. Germline CDR1 SQVTM, CDR2 ANQGSEA. Trimming at V came to 0 bases and at J to 8 bases, leaving 6 bases not matched to a gene. This CDR3 contains 14 residues. The CDR3 nucleotides read TGCAGCGTTGAAGAACGACAGGGGGCGACGGGCTACACCTTC. This encodes CSVEERQGATGYTF.

V gene TRBV5-5 combines with J gene TRBJ1-1, with a possible D match to TRBD1 (5 bases). The V end lost 0 bases, the J end lost 0 bases, and 9 bases lay between the germline ends. Per germline, CDR1 SGHKS and CDR2 YYEKEE (reference sequence). This CDR3 comprises 15 residues. For the CDR3, the DNA is TGTGCCAGCAGCTTGGGACAGAGAATGAACACTGAAGCTTTCTTT. It yields the protein CASSLGQRMNTEAFF.

This clone has just one count. V and J are TRBV6-5 and TRBJ1-2; 10 bases are shared with TRBD1. V lost 11 bases, J lost 8 bases, and 14 bases stayed unmatched. Germline V gene sequence: CDR1 MNHEY, CDR2 SVGAGI. This CDR3 has 14 amino acids. The chain's CDR3 is CAAHWATGGEGYTF. CDR3 sequence (DNA): TGTGCCGCCCATTGGGCGACAGGGGGCGAGGGCTACACCTTC.

This clone has just one count. This chain uses TRBV9 with TRBJ2-3, with TRBD2 as a possible D gene (5 bases). The length of the CDR3 is 13 residues. The V end was cut by 0 bases, the J end by 6 bases, with 8 bases between. Germline values: CDR1 SGDLS, CDR2 YYNGEE. The CDR3 coding sequence is TGTGCCAGCAGCGTAGGCGGGCGGGATACGCAGTATTTT. It yields the protein CASSVGGRDTQYF.

The CDR3 loop is CASSAPGQGNTGELFF. The CDR3 region has the DNA TGTGCCAGCAGCGCCCCGGGACAGGGGAACACCGGGGAGCTGTTTTTT. The rearrangement uses TRBV11-3 and TRBJ2-2, with TRBD1 matching 9 bases. Unmatched junction bases numbered 5, after V lost 5 bases and J lost 1 base. The CDR3 contains 16 residues. From germline, CDR1 is SGHNT and CDR2 YENEEA.

This chain connects TRBV19 to TRBJ2-3; TRBD1 might be the D (6 bases). CDR1 is LNHDA and CDR2 is SQIVND in the germline V gene (reference sequence). V lost 3 bases and J 8 bases, leaving 12 bases between the germline ends. The CDR3 is 13 amino acids. The CDR3 region is CASSIRDRPTQYF. CDR3 nucleotide sequence: TGTGCCAGTAGTATCCGAGACAGGCCTACGCAGTATTTT.

The chain couples TRBV19 to TRBJ1-6; possibly TRBD1 for D (6 bases). CDR1 and CDR2 (germline): LNHDA, SQIVND (reference sequence). V gave up 5 bases and J gave up 0 bases, with 14 bases separating them. There are 17 residues in the CDR3. The CDR3 sequence is CASSGRTASSYNSPLHF. CDR3 DNA: TGTGCCAGTAGTGGACGGACAGCTAGCTCCTATAATTCACCCCTCCACTTT. The full variable domain, with the rest looked up from reference TRBV19 and TRBJ1-6, is DGGITQSPKYLFRKEGQNVTLSCEQNLNHDAMYWYRQDPGQGLRLIYYSQIVNDFQKGDIAEGYSVSREKKESFPLTVTSAQKNPTAFYLCASSGRTASSYNSPLHFGNGTRLTVT.

Only one count was recorded for this clone. The CDR3 here is CATKTLKGQGKNTGELFF. CDR3 DNA: TGTGCCACCAAAACCCTCAAGGGACAGGGGAAAAACACCGGGGAGCTGTTTTTT. The gene calls are TRBV19 and TRBJ2-2, with TRBD1 matching over 10 bases. J was trimmed by 2 bases and V by 10 bases; bases with no gene match: 16. This CDR3 spans 18 amino acids. Germline lookup yields CDR1 LNHDA and CDR2 SQIVND (reference sequence).

This chain uses TRBV7-2 with TRBJ1-2; 11 bases are a match to TRBD1. The germline V gene has CDR1 SGHTA and CDR2 FQGNSA. V was pared by 7 bases and J by 4 bases, with 14 bases of the junction left unmatched. The CDR3 consists of 17 residues. The CDR3 DNA sequence: TGTGCCAGCACCCAGGACAGGGGGCGGGGTATGGGCTATGGCTACACCTTC. This translates into CASTQDRGRGMGYGYTF.

The V and J genes are TRBV28 and TRBJ1-4; 7 bases line up with TRBD1. The J segment lost 4 bases and the V segment lost 7 bases, leaving 9 bases of the junction unmatched. The CDR3 runs to 15 residues. CDR1 and CDR2 from the germline V gene are MDHEN and SYDVKM. CDR3: CASTFSGQYNEKLFF. CDR3 in DNA: TGTGCCAGCACTTTCTCGGGACAGTATAATGAAAAACTGTTTTTT.

The rearrangement joins TRBV2 to TRBJ2-5, with TRBD1 matching over 9 bases. Germline CDR1 is SNHLY and CDR2 is FYNNEI. The CDR3 extends over 14 amino acids. V was clipped by 6 bases and J by 4 bases; unmatched bases: 6. CDR3 region: CASSQQGARETQYF. For the CDR3, the DNA is TGTGCCAGCAGCCAACAGGGGGCACGAGAGACCCAGTACTTC. The whole variable domain, remainder taken from reference TRBV2 and TRBJ2-5, is EPEVTQTPSHQVTQMGQEVILRCVPISNHLYFYWYRQILGQKVEFLVSFYNNEISEKSEIFDDQFSVERPDGSNFTLKIRSTKLEDSAMYFCASSQQGARETQYFGPGTRLLVL.

The CDR3: CASSQTILPGGPGEQYF. CDR3 coding DNA: TGCGCCAGCAGCCAAACCATTTTGCCGGGGGGGCCTGGCGAGCAGTACTTC. V and J are TRBV4-1 and TRBJ2-7, with 8 bases identical to TRBD2. V lost 2 bases and J lost 6; bases outside the gene matches: 15. CDR3 length: 17 residues. The V gene's germline CDR1 is MGHRA and CDR2 YSYEKL.

The V gene is TRBV5-1, the J gene TRBJ2-7, with TRBD1 matching 8 bases. This CDR3 has 15 residues. Looked up from germline, CDR1 is SGHRS and CDR2 is YFSETQ. After removal of 0 bases from V and 4 bases from J, the junction contained 6 bases not matched to a gene. CDR3 region: CASSLGGQGPYEQYF. The CDR3 DNA reads as TGCGCCAGCAGCTTGGGCGGACAGGGACCTTACGAGCAGTACTTC.

This chain connects TRBV12-3 or TRBV12-4 to TRBJ1-6; tentatively, D is TRBD1 (5 bases). This CDR3 has 13 amino acids. V was shortened by 5 bases and J by 9 bases, with 11 bases between the two germline ends. Here the CDR3 reads CASSHPRVSPLHF. The CDR3 nucleotides are TGTGCCAGCAGTCACCCCAGGGTTTCACCCCTCCACTTT.

V is TRBV28 and J is TRBJ1-5; 7 bases match TRBD1. J gave up 0 bases and V 4 bases, and 3 bases lay outside the gene matches. There are 15 residues in the CDR3. CDR1 MDHEN and CDR2 SYDVKM come from the germline V gene. The CDR3: CASSSGGGSNQPQHF. For the CDR3, the DNA is TGTGCCAGCAGTTCAGGGGGAGGTAGCAATCAGCCCCAGCATTTT.

The chain is built from TRBV29-1 and TRBJ2-1, with 7 bases that match TRBD1. J gave up 7 bases and V 3 bases, and 12 bases lay outside the gene matches. The CDR3 loop spans 15 amino acids. Germline V lookup: CDR1 SQVTM, CDR2 ANQGSEA. CDR3 coding DNA: TGCAGCGTTGAGGAGTCACGGACCAGGGGGAATGAGCAGTTCTTC. Residues: CSVEESRTRGNEQFF.

The CDR3 nucleotides are TGTGCCAGCGGGGCGATAGCTGGAAACACCATATATTTT. It codes for CASGAIAGNTIYF. The rearrangement links TRBV3-1 (or the pseudogene TRBV3-2) to TRBJ1-3, with D possibly being TRBD1 (5 bases). Trimming took 8 bases from V and 2 from J, leaving 10 bases between them. The CDR3 is 13 amino acids. The germline V gene encodes CDR1 LGHDT and CDR2 YNNKEL (reference sequence).